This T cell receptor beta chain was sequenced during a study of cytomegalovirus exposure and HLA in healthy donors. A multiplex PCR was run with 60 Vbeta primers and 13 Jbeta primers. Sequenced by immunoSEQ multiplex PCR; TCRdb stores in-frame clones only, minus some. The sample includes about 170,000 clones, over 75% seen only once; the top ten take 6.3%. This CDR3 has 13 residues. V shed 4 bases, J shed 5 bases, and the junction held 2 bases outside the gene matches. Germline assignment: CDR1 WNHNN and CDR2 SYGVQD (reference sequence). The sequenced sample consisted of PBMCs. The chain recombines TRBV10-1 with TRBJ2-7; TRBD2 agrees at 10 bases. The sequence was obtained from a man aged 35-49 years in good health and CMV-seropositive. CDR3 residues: CASSVGTSDEQYF. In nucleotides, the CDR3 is TGCGCCAGCAGTGTCGGGACTAGCGACGAGCAGTACTTC.